Below are 14 T cell receptor beta chains sequenced from a single sample in a study of blood T cell repertoires in COVID-19. Some clones are missing from TCRdb's copy, which holds only in-frame ones; the method was immunoSEQ multiplex PCR. The sample has some 370,000 clones, around 90% seen once. The specimen sequenced was peripheral blood. Receptors were obtained from a middle-aged man with acute or convalescent COVID-19.

CDR3 bases: TGTGCCAGCAGGACGACCGGGACAGCTAATTCACCCCTCCACTTT. Its protein is CASRTTGTANSPLHF. The chain joins TRBV2 to TRBJ1-6; 7 bases match TRBD1. Trimming took 6 bases from V and 6 from J; bases not matched to a gene: 8. This CDR3 is 15 amino acids long. The germline CDR1 and CDR2 sequences are SNHLY and FYNNEI.

The chain carries TRBV2 and TRBJ1-2; D is uncertain. Germline V gives CDR1 SNHLY, CDR2 FYNNEI. CDR3 length: 14 residues. V dropped 6 bases and J dropped 4 bases, with 15 bases sitting between them. The CDR3 protein is CASRAGGVSYGYTF. The CDR3 DNA is TGTGCCAGCAGGGCAGGAGGAGTGAGCTATGGCTACACCTTC. Full variable domain (outside the CDR3, taken from reference TRBV2 and TRBJ1-2): EPEVTQTPSHQVTQMGQEVILRCVPISNHLYFYWYRQILGQKVEFLVSFYNNEISEKSEIFDDQFSVERPDGSNFTLKIRSTKLEDSAMYFCASRAGGVSYGYTFGSGTRLTVV.

This chain links TRBV2 with TRBJ2-3, with D unresolved. The CDR3 contains 12 residues. The germline CDR1 and CDR2 sequences are SNHLY and FYNNEI. V lost 8 bases and J 2 bases, leaving 8 bases between the germline ends. The CDR3 nucleotides read TGTGCCAGCTTTCCCCACACAGATACGCAGTATTTT. Translation: CASFPHTDTQYF.

V usage is TRBV12-3 or TRBV12-4 and J usage is TRBJ2-1; tentative D call: TRBD1 (6 bases). Between the trimmed V and J ends, which lost 6 bases and 4 bases, there was a span of 10 bases. The CDR3 sequence is 13 residues long. The CDR3 nucleotides are TGTGCCAGCAGACTGGACAGTTACAATGAGCAGTTCTTC. Its translation: CASRLDSYNEQFF.

The J gene is TRBJ2-5, the V gene TRBV6-4; D not certain. Trimming took off 5 bases at V and 0 bases at J, with 7 bases between the two ends. The CDR3 runs to 13 residues. The germline V gene encodes CDR1 MRHNA and CDR2 SNTAGT. The CDR3 DNA follows: TGTGCCAGCAGTCTCCCCCACCAAGAGACCCAGTACTTC. As protein: CASSLPHQETQYF.

This chain connects TRBV2 to TRBJ2-7, with D perhaps TRBD1 (6 bases). The V gene's germline CDR1 is SNHLY and CDR2 FYNNEI. Trimming took 10 bases from V and 4 from J, leaving 20 bases between them. The length of the CDR3 is 14 residues. The CDR3 sequence is CATTRGQNNYEQYF. The CDR3 bases are TGTGCCACCACGAGAGGACAGAACAATTACGAGCAGTACTTC.

This clone has just one count. The genes are TRBV27 and TRBJ2-7, with D possibly TRBD2 on 6 matching bases. The CDR3 is made up of 15 amino acids. Germline CDR1 is MNHEY and CDR2 is SMNVEV (reference sequence). The V end lost 0 bases, the J end lost 7 bases, and 16 bases lay between the germline ends. The CDR3 is CASSLSAGLAKEQYF. The CDR3 nucleotides are TGTGCCAGCAGTTTATCGGCGGGGTTGGCGAAAGAGCAGTACTTC.

The sample holds a few counts of this clone. Distinct nucleotide sequences in the sample also encode this CDR3. This chain links TRBV9 with TRBJ1-5; D gene ambiguous. V was trimmed by 0 bases and J by 4 bases, leaving 11 bases between them. The germline V gene encodes CDR1 SGDLS and CDR2 YYNGEE. The CDR3 is 15 amino acids. The DNA of the CDR3 is TGTGCCAGCAGCGTAGAATCTGGGCCTAATCAGCCCCAGCATTTT. Encoded protein: CASSVESGPNQPQHF.

The CDR3, as DNA: TGTGCCAGCAGTGTAGAGACACAAAAACTGTTTTTT. This translates into CASSVETQKLFF. The V gene is TRBV2, the J gene TRBJ1-4; D not certain. The CDR3 sequence is 12 residues long. V was clipped by 4 bases and J by 9 bases, with 9 bases between them. Germline V lookup: CDR1 SNHLY, CDR2 FYNNEI.

The chain carries TRBV6-5 and TRBJ2-7, with 7 bases aligning to TRBD1. Trimming took 0 bases from V and 7 from J; bases not matched to a gene: 12. Per germline, CDR1 MNHEY and CDR2 SVGAGI. The CDR3 length is 16 residues. The CDR3 DNA is TGTGCCAGCAGTTACTCGACTGGGACAGTCACGGGGGAGCAGTACTTC. This gives the protein CASSYSTGTVTGEQYF.

A single count supports this clone. In DNA, the CDR3 is TGTGCCAGCAGCCAAGGTAATAGCGGGGGGTTCAATGAGCAGTTCTTC. This gives the protein CASSQGNSGGFNEQFF. The chain uses TRBV3-1 (or the pseudogene TRBV3-2) and TRBJ2-1; 10 bases are a match to TRBD2. This CDR3 region has 16 residues. Germline V lookup: CDR1 LGHDT, CDR2 YNNKEL (reference sequence). V lost 1 base to trimming and J lost 6 bases; unmatched junction nucleotides: 6.

The rearrangement joins TRBV5-5 to TRBJ1-2; TRBD1 matches 10 bases. Germline CDR1 is SGHKS and CDR2 is YYEKEE (reference sequence). V shed 4 bases and J 8 bases; nucleotides not matched to a gene: 11. The CDR3 is 15 residues long. DNA of the CDR3: TGTGCCAGCAGCCAACCCGCCGGGACAGGGGAAGGCTACACCTTC. Amino acids: CASSQPAGTGEGYTF.

The chain carries TRBV27 and TRBJ2-6; TRBD2 agrees at 8 bases. The CDR3 sequence is 16 residues long. Germline V lookup: CDR1 MNHEY, CDR2 SMNVEV (reference sequence). Trimming at V came to 6 bases and at J to 2 bases, leaving 6 bases not matched to a gene. The CDR3 nucleotides are TGTGCCAGCAGAGCAGCGGGAGAGGCTGGGGCCAACGTCCTGACTTTC. Residues: CASRAAGEAGANVLTF.

The CDR3 DNA reads TGTGCCAGCAGCTTAGTGGGGGGATCCCAAGAGACCCAGTACTTC. Translating gives CASSLVGGSQETQYF. V usage is TRBV7-2 and J usage is TRBJ2-5; TRBD2 might be the D (6 bases). Deletions cut 1 base from V and 1 base from J, with 10 bases between. This CDR3 is 15 amino acids long. Germline V gives CDR1 SGHTA, CDR2 FQGNSA. Drawing the rest from reference TRBV7-2 and TRBJ2-5, the complete variable domain is GAGVSQSPSNKVTEKGKDVELRCDPISGHTALYWYRQSLGQGLEFLIYFQGNSAPDKSGLPSDRFSAERTGGSVSTLTIQRTQQEDSAVYLCASSLVGGSQETQYFGPGTRLLVL.